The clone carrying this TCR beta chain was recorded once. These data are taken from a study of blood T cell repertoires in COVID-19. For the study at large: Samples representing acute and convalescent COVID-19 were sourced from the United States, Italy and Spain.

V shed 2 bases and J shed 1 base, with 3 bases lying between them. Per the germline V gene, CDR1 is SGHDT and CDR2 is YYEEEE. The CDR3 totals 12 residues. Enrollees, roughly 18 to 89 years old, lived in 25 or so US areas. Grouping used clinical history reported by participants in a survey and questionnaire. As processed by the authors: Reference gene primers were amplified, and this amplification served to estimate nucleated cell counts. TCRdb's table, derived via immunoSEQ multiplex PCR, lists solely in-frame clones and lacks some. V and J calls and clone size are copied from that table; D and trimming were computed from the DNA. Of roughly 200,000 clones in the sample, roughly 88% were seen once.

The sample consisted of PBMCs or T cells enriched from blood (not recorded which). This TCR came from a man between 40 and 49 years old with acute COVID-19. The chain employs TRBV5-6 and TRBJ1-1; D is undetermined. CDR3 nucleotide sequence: TGTGCCAGCAGCTTTCGGAACACTGAAGCTTTCTTT. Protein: CASSFRNTEAFF.